This T cell receptor beta chain was obtained from a study of shared clonotypes between healthy human individuals. General study points: With a few donors compared, around 5.4% of naive CD4 clonotypes were shared.

DNA at about 190 ng, some 31,000 T cell genomes, went into sorted-subset replicate PCRs. Data came from immunoSEQ multiplex PCR; TCRdb stores just in-frame clones and leaves some out. The sample includes about 2 million clones, 90% to 95% seen only once; the top ten take roughly 0.13%. As for this clone: The antigen is unknown.

Donors were healthy HIV-negative adults without recently reported acute infections or vaccinations. The CDR3 length is 16 residues. Germline V gene sequence: CDR1 SEHNR, CDR2 FQNEAQ (reference sequence). J gave up 6 bases and V 5 bases, and 10 bases lay outside the gene matches. The material sequenced was naive CD4+ T cells sorted from blood. This sample's subset: CD45RA+ positively selected. This chain connects TRBV7-9 to TRBJ2-1; 10 nucleotides line up with TRBD1. The source is a man between 18 and 29 years old in good health. CDR3 coding DNA: TGTGCCAGCAGCCCGCGGACAGGGGGAAATCCCAATGAGCAGTTCTTC. Translating it yields CASSPRTGGNPNEQFF.